This entry lists 18 T cell receptor beta chains sequenced from one sample in a study of shared clonotypes between healthy human individuals. Using immunoSEQ multiplex PCR, the repertoire was profiled, and TCRdb retains in-frame clones only, with some absent. Among about 500,000 clones, approximately 80% were seen once, and the ten largest hold approximately 12%. Source material: PBMCs. These receptors came from a woman between 35 and 50 years old in good health. Some clones in this sample may be carry-over from other donors' samples.

The V call is TRBV7-9, the J call TRBJ2-1; 9 nucleotides line up with TRBD2. V was clipped by 4 bases and J by 4 bases; unmatched bases: 8. The CDR3 is made up of 16 amino acids. Germline CDR1 SEHNR, CDR2 FQNEAQ (reference sequence). The CDR3 spells CASSSWTSALYNEQFF. The CDR3, as DNA: TGTGCCAGCAGCTCCTGGACTAGCGCCCTTTACAATGAGCAGTTCTTC.

The gene calls are TRBV14 and TRBJ2-5, with D possibly matching TRBD1 (6 bases). V lost 4 bases, J lost 5 bases, and 11 bases lay in between. The CDR3 spans 13 residues. Germline V gene sequence: CDR1 SGHDN, CDR2 FVKESK. CDR3 protein: CASSLTGTETQYF. For the CDR3, the DNA is TGTGCCAGCAGCCTGACAGGCACGGAGACCCAGTACTTC.

On this clone: Other nucleotide sequences in the sample specify the same CDR3. V is TRBV19 and J is TRBJ2-3; D remains unclear. V gave up 5 bases and J gave up 0 bases, with 6 bases separating them. The CDR3 covers 13 residues. The germline V gene has CDR1 LNHDA and CDR2 SQIVND (reference sequence). The CDR3 loop is CASSPDSTDTQYF. In nucleotides, the CDR3 is TGTGCCAGTAGTCCTGATAGCACAGATACGCAGTATTTT.

V is TRBV7-2 and J is TRBJ2-7, with D perhaps TRBD2 (6 bases). Germline loops: CDR1 SGHTA, CDR2 FQGNSA. V dropped 3 bases and J dropped 2 bases, with 14 bases sitting between them. CDR3 length: 15 residues. CDR3 sequence reads: CASSLRDGSPYEQYF. The CDR3 DNA sequence: TGTGCCAGCAGCTTGCGGGACGGATCTCCCTACGAGCAGTACTTC. Supplemented by reference TRBV7-2 and TRBJ2-7, the full variable domain reads GAGVSQSPSNKVTEKGKDVELRCDPISGHTALYWYRQSLGQGLEFLIYFQGNSAPDKSGLPSDRFSAERTGGSVSTLTIQRTQQEDSAVYLCASSLRDGSPYEQYFGPGTRLTVT.

About this clone: This likely traces to a read error, being one base from a far larger clone. The chain combines TRBV2 with TRBJ2-7; D may be TRBD1 (7 bases). The CDR3 totals 14 residues. CDR1 is SNHLY and CDR2 is FYNNEI in the germline V gene. V shed 8 bases and J shed 3 bases, with 17 bases lying between them. CDR3 nucleotides: TGTGCCAGCTTGTTAAACAGGGGACTCTACGAGCAGTACTTC. Translation: CASLLNRGLYEQYF.

Remarks on this clone: This likely reflects a read error, since a far larger clone is one base away. No conserved phenylalanine or tryptophan is present at the end of the CDR3, so a read error is the likely explanation. The gene calls are TRBV5-4 and TRBJ1-2; no definite D call. V was clipped by 0 bases and J by 4 bases, with 10 bases between them. CDR3 length: 14 amino acids. The germline V gene has CDR1 SGHNT and CDR2 YYREEE (reference sequence). CDR3 region: CASSLDRGSYGYTL. CDR3 in DNA: TGTGCCAGCAGCTTGGATCGGGGTAGCTATGGCTACACCCTC.

About this clone itself: This probably arose from a read error, given a far larger clone one base away. The chain uses TRBV30 and TRBJ1-2; no definite D call. Between the trimmed V and J ends, which lost 2 bases and 9 bases, there was a span of 16 bases. The CDR3 runs 13 residues. The V gene's germline CDR1 is GTSNPN and CDR2 SVGIG (reference sequence). The CDR3 is CAWSLTATLSYTF. For the CDR3, the DNA is TGTGCCTGGAGTCTTACCGCAACACTTAGCTACACCTTC.

Of note for this clone: The likely explanation is a read error, given a far larger clone one base away. The chain is built from TRBV11-2 and TRBJ2-7; D remains ambiguous. The CDR3 covers 14 residues. Trimming stripped 0 bases from V and 6 bases from J, with 12 bases between. In germline, CDR1 is SGHAT, CDR2 FQNNGV. The CDR3 loop is CASSLDRRAGEQYF. The DNA of the CDR3 is TGTGCCAGCAGCTTAGACAGGAGAGCCGGCGAGCAGTACTTC. Using reference TRBV11-2 and TRBJ2-7 for the parts outside the CDR3, the full variable domain is EAGVAQSPRYKIIEKRQSVAFWCNPISGHATLYWYQQILGQGPKLLIQFQNNGVVDDSQLPKDRFSAERLKGVDSTLKIQPAKLEDSAVYLCASSLDRRAGEQYFGPGTRLTVT.

This clone turned up a few times. The chain is built from TRBV27 and TRBJ2-7; 10 bases line up with TRBD2. V dropped 5 bases and J dropped 8; count of bases not matched to a gene: 9. The CDR3 totals 14 residues. Per the germline V gene, CDR1 is MNHEY and CDR2 is SMNVEV (reference sequence). CDR3 DNA sequence: TGTGCCAGCAGTCTTAGCGGGAGGCGGGTGAAGCAGTACTTC. It codes for CASSLSGRRVKQYF.

The CDR3 loop is CASSFLKHTDTQYF. CDR3 bases: TGTGCCAGCAGCTTCTTAAAACACACAGATACGCAGTATTTT. This chain links TRBV7-9 with TRBJ2-3, with D uncertain. Germline CDR1 SEHNR, CDR2 FQNEAQ (reference sequence). This CDR3 has 14 residues. V lost 3 bases and J 2 bases, leaving 9 bases between the germline ends.

The genes are TRBV29-1 and TRBJ1-1; no clear D. The V end lost 4 bases, the J end lost 0 bases, and 9 bases lay between the germline ends. CDR1 and CDR2 from the germline V gene are SQVTM and ANQGSEA. CDR3 length equals 13 residues. CDR3 amino acids: CSVVRQVNTEAFF. The CDR3 DNA is TGCAGCGTTGTTAGGCAGGTGAACACTGAAGCTTTCTTT.

Here the CDR3 DNA reads TGTGCCAGCAGTCCCTACACTGACTCTGGGGCCAACGTCCTGACTTTC. The encoded protein is CASSPYTDSGANVLTF. V and J are TRBV27 and TRBJ2-6; D call uncertain. The CDR3 sequence is 16 residues long. V was shortened by 5 bases and J by 0 bases, with 11 bases between the two germline ends. Germline lookup yields CDR1 MNHEY and CDR2 SMNVEV (reference sequence).

About this clone itself: A read error is the likely source, as a far larger clone sits one nucleotide away. As DNA, the CDR3 is TGTGCCTGGAGTAGGGGATATGGGGCCGGGGAGCTGTTTTTT. Translation: CAWSRGYGAGELFF. This rearrangement joins TRBV30 to TRBJ2-2; the D gene is possibly TRBD1 (5 bases). CDR3 length equals 14 residues. In germline, CDR1 is GTSNPN, CDR2 SVGIG (reference sequence). The V end lost 2 bases, the J end lost 6 bases, and 13 bases lay between the germline ends.

This chain joins TRBV29-1 and TRBJ2-1; 9 positions match TRBD2. Germline values: CDR1 SQVTM, CDR2 ANQGSEA. J gave up 8 bases and V 7 bases, and 12 bases lay outside the gene matches. The CDR3 totals 14 residues. Here the CDR3 reads CSGLDSGSSYEQFF. In nucleotides, the CDR3 is TGCAGCGGCCTCGATAGCGGGAGTTCGTATGAGCAGTTCTTC.

V is TRBV6-5 and J is TRBJ2-7; 10 bases fit TRBD1. The germline V gene encodes CDR1 MNHEY and CDR2 SVGAGI. The CDR3 runs to 15 residues. V dropped 5 bases and J dropped 6; count of bases not matched to a gene: 10. The CDR3 DNA sequence: TGTGCCAGCAGTCCCACCGGACAGGGGGTATCCGAGCAGTACTTC. Encoded protein: CASSPTGQGVSEQYF.

As concerns this clone: Other DNA sequences within the sample encode an identical CDR3. This chain links TRBV6-1 with TRBJ2-1; TRBD2 matches 8 bases. This CDR3 region has 15 residues. Germline V gene lookup returns CDR1 MNHNS and CDR2 SASEGT. After removal of 2 bases from V and 1 base from J, the junction contained 1 base not matched to a gene. The CDR3 region is CASSESGSSYNEQFF. The CDR3 coding sequence is TGTGCCAGCAGTGAAAGCGGGAGTTCCTACAATGAGCAGTTCTTC.

The chain recombines TRBV7-9 with TRBJ2-5; D remains unclear. CDR3 length: 14 residues. CDR1 is SEHNR and CDR2 is FQNEAQ in the germline V gene (reference sequence). V lost 0 bases to trimming and J lost 3 bases, with 8 bases between them. The CDR3 nucleotides are TGTGCCAGCAGCTTAGCCACAGCCAAAGAGACCCAGTACTTC. Translation: CASSLATAKETQYF. Looking up the rest from reference TRBV7-9 and TRBJ2-5 gives the full variable domain: DTGVSQNPRHKITKRGQNVTFRCDPISEHNRLYWYRQTLGQGPEFLTYFQNEAQLEKSRLLSDRFSAERPKGSFSTLEIQRTEQGDSAMYLCASSLATAKETQYFGPGTRLLVL.

In the case of this clone: This sequence may be a read error, since a much larger clone differs from it by one base. The chain is built from TRBV11-2 and TRBJ2-2; the match to TRBD2 covers 11 bases. The germline V gene has CDR1 SGHAT and CDR2 FQNNGV. CDR3 length: 14 amino acids. CDR3: CASSLAGGTGELFF. CDR3 nucleotides: TGTGCCAGCAGTTTAGCGGGAGGGACCGGGGAGCTGTTTTTT.